Listed below are T cell receptor beta chains from one sample, sequenced in a study of blood T cells in healthy people across ages. Using its own MiXCR run on the 5' RACE reads, TCRdb lists one record per CDR3 protein. Here the sample spans 500,000 to 700,000 distinct CDR3 sequences, approximately 30% being singletons. The sequenced sample consisted of blood. These receptors originate from a woman aged 80 or over in good health. CDR3s include the opening cysteine and the closing phenylalanine or tryptophan. The D gene is left open where the match is weak. Part of the rows lack a size; the others show once, few, many or a class for expanded clones.

v_gene	abundance	j_gene	d_gene	CDR3nt	CDR3aa
TRBV5-1	-	TRBJ2-1	TRBD2	TGCGCCAGCAGCCCCCTCGGTAGCGGGGGGATCTCCTACAATGAGCAGTTCTTC	CASSPLGSGGISYNEQFF
TRBV19	many	TRBJ2-7	-	TGTGCCAGTAGTACCTCGACTGGGATGAAGTACTTC	CASSTSTGMKYF
TRBV5-1	many	TRBJ2-3	-	TGCGCCAGCTCCATTGGGGGGCGCACAGATACGCAGTATTTT	CASSIGGRTDTQYF
TRBV20-1	-	TRBJ1-5	-	TGCAGTGCTAGAGATTTGAAGGGGACGGGCCAGCCCCAGCATTTT	CSARDLKGTGQPQHF
TRBV7-6	-	TRBJ2-7	TRBD2	TGTGCCAGCAGCCCTCTGGGGGGGGTCATGCTAAGCGATGAGCAGTACTTC	CASSPLGGVMLSDEQYF
TRBV7-9	many	TRBJ1-6	-	TGTGCCAGCAGCCCAGAGGCACAAGGAAATTCACCCCTCCACTTT	CASSPEAQGNSPLHF
TRBV9	few	TRBJ1-1	-	TGTGCCAGCAGCGCCGGGCCTACGGTTACTGAAGCTTTCTTT	CASSAGPTVTEAFF
TRBV27	-	TRBJ2-4	TRBD2	TGTGCCAGCAGTTTATTCGGGGGGGGCGTAACCAAAAACATTCAGTACTTC	CASSLFGGGVTKNIQYF
TRBV20-1	many	TRBJ2-5	TRBD2	TGCAGTGCTAGAGCACTAGCGGGGCAAGAGACCCAGTACTTC	CSARALAGQETQYF
TRBV15	many	TRBJ2-3	-	TGTGCCACCAGCAGTGAAAATACCGATACGCAGTATTTT	CATSSENTDTQYF
TRBV12-3/TRBV12-4	many	TRBJ1-2	-	TGTGCCAGCAGTGGGGAGGGGGGGTTCGAGTATGGCTACACCTTC	CASSGEGGFEYGYTF
TRBV7-6	-	TRBJ2-5	-	TGTACCAGCAGCATACAAGAGACCCAGTACTTC	CTSSIQETQYF
TRBV7-2	many	TRBJ2-5	-	TGTGCCAGCAGCCAGGGAGGCAGGGGGAAAGAGACCCAGTACTTC	CASSQGGRGKETQYF
TRBV20-1	many	TRBJ2-5	TRBD2	TGCAGTGCGTTAGCGGGGGAAGAGACCCAGTACTTC	CSALAGEETQYF
TRBV29-1	many	TRBJ2-7	-	TGCAGCGCCGGAACAGGGAATTGGCCGCGAGACTACGAGCAGTACTTC	CSAGTGNWPRDYEQYF
TRBV7-3	-	TRBJ2-2	TRBD1	TGTGCCAGCAGCTCCCTCAGGGGGCAGGGCGGGGAGCTGTTTTTT	CASSSLRGQGGELFF